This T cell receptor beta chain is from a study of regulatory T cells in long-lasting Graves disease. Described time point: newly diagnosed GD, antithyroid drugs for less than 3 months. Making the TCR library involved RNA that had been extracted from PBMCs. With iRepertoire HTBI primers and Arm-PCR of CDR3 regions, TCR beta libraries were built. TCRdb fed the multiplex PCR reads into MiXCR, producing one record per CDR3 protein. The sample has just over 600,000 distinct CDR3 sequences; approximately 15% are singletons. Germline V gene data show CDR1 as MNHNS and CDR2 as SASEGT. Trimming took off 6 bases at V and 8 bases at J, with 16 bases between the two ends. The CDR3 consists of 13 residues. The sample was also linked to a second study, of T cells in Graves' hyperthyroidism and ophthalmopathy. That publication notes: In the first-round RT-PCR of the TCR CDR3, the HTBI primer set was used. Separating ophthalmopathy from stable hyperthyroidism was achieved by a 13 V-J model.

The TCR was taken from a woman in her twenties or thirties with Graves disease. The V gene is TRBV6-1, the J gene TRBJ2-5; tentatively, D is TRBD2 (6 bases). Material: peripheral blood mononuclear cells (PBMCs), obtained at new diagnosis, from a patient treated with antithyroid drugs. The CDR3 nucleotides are TGTGCCAGCAGACCCGGTTGGGGGGATACCCAGTACTTC. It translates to CASRPGWGDTQYF.